The T cell receptor (beta chain) described here comes from a study of glioma-infiltrating T cells. The study's findings and limits: CDR3 overlap between tissue and blood was very small. Tissue-blood divergence was below expectation in non-neoplastic patients, above in gliomas.

The iRepertoire nested amplicon-rescue multiplex PCR amplified TCR alpha and beta CDR3s from RNA. For one-step reverse transcription and amplification, about 90-450 ng of tissue mRNA or PBMC total RNA was used. TCRdb analysed the multiplex PCR reads with MiXCR anew, one entry per CDR3 protein. The sample contains about 93,000 distinct CDR3 sequences, about 40% of which appear only once. This CDR3 is built from 18 residues. Trimming removed 4 bases at V and 3 bases at J, with 22 bases between. CDR1 is LNHDA and CDR2 is SQIVND in the germline V gene (reference sequence). Points on this clonotype: Its antigen is not identified. A much bigger clone sits one base away, suggesting this may be a read error.

Material: glioma tissue, nonneoplastic brain tissue, or PBMCs (not recorded which). The genes are TRBV19 and TRBJ1-5; possible D gene TRBD1, 5 bases. This sequence was found in a human donor with low-grade glioma or glioblastoma, undergoing nonglioma brain surgery, or in good health (not recorded which). The CDR3 region has the DNA TGTGCCAGTAGTAACCCAACCTCAGGGTTAGGTAACAATCAGCCCCAGCATTTT. This sequence encodes CASSNPTSGLGNNQPQHF.